The TCR beta chain under discussion was sequenced for a study of T cell clusters in autoimmune cytopenias. TRB rearrangements were amplified by touch-down multiplex PCR with mixed TRB-A/B primers. Following a re-call of the multiplex PCR reads, TCRdb has one entry per CDR3 protein and lacks DNA. The listing contains over 4,500 distinct CDR3 sequences. Germline values: CDR1 MNHNY, CDR2 SVGAGI (reference sequence). The CDR3 loop spans 13 amino acids. TRB was amplified from about 270 ng of peripheral blood genomic DNA per sample. These records were also assigned to another study, of T cell repertoires in aging, cancer and after chemotherapy. That work adds: In each cancer cohort, median generation probability increased across chemotherapy, suggesting thymic output rebounded.

V gene TRBV6-6 combines with J gene TRBJ1-5; with no DNA, the TCRdb D assignment of TRBD1 cannot be verified. Specimen: peripheral blood. This TCR derives from a human donor in good health. CDR3 residues: CASIDRDNQPQHF.